These 31 T cell receptor beta chains were all obtained from the same sample, sequenced in a study of cytomegalovirus exposure and HLA in healthy donors. Amplification used 60 Vbeta primers and 13 Jbeta primers. The assay was immunoSEQ multiplex PCR, and TCRdb's table has in-frame clones only and misses some. Of about 150,000 clones listed, approximately 75% are singletons. The sequenced sample consisted of PBMCs. These receptors came from a man aged 18 to 35 in good health and CMV-seronegative.

The chain couples TRBV7-2 to TRBJ1-4, with 8 bases fitting TRBD1. CDR1 is SGHTA, CDR2 FQGNSA, per germline. The CDR3 spans 14 residues. Germline trimming cut 5 bases from V and 6 bases from J; bases unmatched to any gene: 5. The CDR3 reads CASSPRGRDEKLFF. CDR3 DNA sequence: TGTGCCAGCAGCCCCAGGGGGCGCGATGAAAAACTGTTTTTT.

This chain uses TRBV5-1 with TRBJ2-1, with D possibly matching TRBD1 (5 bases). The length of the CDR3 is 10 residues. Germline assignment: CDR1 SGHRS and CDR2 YFSETQ. The V end was cut by 0 bases, the J end by 14 bases, with 6 bases between. CDR3 nucleotide sequence: TGCGCCAGCAGCTTGGGGACAAAGTTCTTC. Protein sequence: CASSLGTKFF.

This clone was observed a handful of times. This sequence joins TRBV5-5 and TRBJ2-3; TRBD2 aligns across 15 bases. This CDR3 comprises 17 residues. The germline gives CDR1 SGHKS, CDR2 YYEKEE (reference sequence). Trimming cost V 4 bases and J 0 bases; bases outside gene matches: 3. CDR3 in amino acids: CASSQGLAGGSTDTQYF. Here the CDR3 DNA reads TGTGCCAGCAGCCAGGGACTAGCGGGGGGTAGCACAGATACGCAGTATTTT.

This clone was counted only a few times. The V call is TRBV6-5, the J call TRBJ1-2; 7 bases map to TRBD1. V shed 4 bases and J 13 bases; nucleotides not matched to a gene: 12. The CDR3 runs to 13 residues. Germline V gives CDR1 MNHEY, CDR2 SVGAGI. CDR3 loop: CASSSYPGQIVTF. CDR3 coding DNA: TGTGCCAGCAGTTCCTACCCGGGACAGATAGTCACCTTC.

The genes are TRBV6-1 and TRBJ2-1; 10 bases line up with TRBD2. The CDR3 loop spans 17 amino acids. V gave up 2 bases and J gave up 1 base; unmatched junction bases: 5. Germline lookup yields CDR1 MNHNS and CDR2 SASEGT. For the CDR3, the DNA is TGTGCCAGCAGTGAAAGGCCTAGCGGGGGTTCCTACAATGAGCAGTTCTTC. Translation: CASSERPSGGSYNEQFF.

The rearrangement joins TRBV9 to TRBJ2-1, with D maybe TRBD2 (6 bases). V dropped 0 bases and J dropped 0 bases, with 13 bases sitting between them. Germline V gene sequence: CDR1 SGDLS, CDR2 YYNGEE. The CDR3 has 17 amino acids. The CDR3 region is CASSVATAGSSYNEQFF. CDR3 sequence (DNA): TGTGCCAGCAGCGTAGCTACGGCGGGAAGCTCCTACAATGAGCAGTTCTTC.

The CDR3 loop reads CASSLGRRGNTIYF. The CDR3 DNA reads TGTGCCAGCAGCTTGGGACGGAGGGGAAACACCATATATTTT. The chain carries TRBV5-6 and TRBJ1-3; D gene uncertain. CDR1 SGHDT and CDR2 YYEEEE come from the germline V gene. This CDR3 is 14 amino acids long. V lost 0 bases and J lost 4, with 8 bases in between.

This clone showed up just a few times. J is TRBJ2-1 and V is TRBV25-1, with D perhaps TRBD1 (5 bases). V was pared by 0 bases and J by 7 bases, with 13 bases between. This CDR3 spans 15 amino acids. CDR1 and CDR2 from the germline V gene are MGHDK and SYGVNS. The CDR3 coding sequence is TGTGCCAGCAGTGAATATTCCTCGGCAGGGAATGAGCAGTTCTTC. Its protein is CASSEYSSAGNEQFF.

This rearrangement joins TRBV6-5 to TRBJ1-1; unclear D gene. V gave up 0 bases and J gave up 3 bases, with 11 bases separating them. Germline V lookup: CDR1 MNHEY, CDR2 SVGAGI. The CDR3 is made up of 15 amino acids. The CDR3 sequence: CASSYSMRGDTEAFF. The CDR3 nucleotides are TGTGCCAGCAGTTACTCCATGCGAGGAGACACTGAAGCTTTCTTT.

This sequence joins TRBV7-9 and TRBJ1-6; D possibly corresponds to TRBD1 (6 bases). The CDR3 has 15 residues. CDR1 SEHNR and CDR2 FQNEAQ come from the germline V gene (reference sequence). V lost 2 bases to trimming and J lost 2 bases, with 7 bases between them. CDR3 sequence reads: CASSLRDTYNSPLHF. The CDR3 region has the DNA TGTGCCAGCAGCTTAAGGGACACCTATAATTCACCCCTCCACTTT.

This chain joins TRBV7-2 and TRBJ2-7; TRBD1 agrees at 11 bases. The CDR3 has 15 amino acids. Germline trimming cut 4 bases from V and 3 bases from J; bases unmatched to any gene: 5. CDR1 is SGHTA and CDR2 is FQGNSA in the germline V gene. This CDR3 is CASSYGTGGSYEQYF. CDR3 nucleotide sequence: TGTGCCAGCAGCTACGGGACAGGGGGAAGCTACGAGCAGTACTTC.

The gene calls are TRBV19 and TRBJ1-4, with D tentatively TRBD1 (5 bases). CDR3 length equals 13 residues. With 1 base removed from V and 7 bases from J, the gap between germline ends came to 7 bases. Germline loops: CDR1 LNHDA, CDR2 SQIVND (reference sequence). This CDR3 reads CASSIAGPEKLFF. The CDR3 region has the DNA TGTGCCAGTAGTATAGCAGGGCCTGAAAAACTGTTTTTT.

V is TRBV4-1 and J is TRBJ1-6; no definite D call. Deletions cut 0 bases from V and 11 bases from J, with 5 bases between. Germline V gene lookup returns CDR1 MGHRA and CDR2 YSYEKL. The CDR3 covers 12 residues. CDR3 nucleotides: TGCGCCAGCAGCCAAGATTCTGCACCCCTCCACTTT. This codes for CASSQDSAPLHF.

The chain is built from TRBV4-1 and TRBJ1-6; D call uncertain. Trimming removed 0 bases at V and 8 bases at J, with 14 bases between. CDR3 length: 16 amino acids. The V gene's germline CDR1 is MGHRA and CDR2 YSYEKL. CDR3 sequence reads: CASSQEMTRRDSPLHF. CDR3 DNA sequence: TGCGCCAGCAGCCAAGAAATGACGCGGAGAGATTCACCCCTCCACTTT.

A few counts support this clone. The genes are TRBV5-4 and TRBJ2-5, with 7 bases aligning to TRBD2. This CDR3 contains 13 residues. The J segment lost 7 bases and the V segment lost 0 bases, leaving 3 bases of the junction unmatched. Germline V CDR1 and CDR2: SGHNT, YYREEE (reference sequence). The CDR3 loop reads CASSLDGEGTQYF. In DNA form, the CDR3 reads TGTGCCAGCAGCTTGGATGGGGAGGGGACCCAGTACTTC.

The CDR3 bases are TGCAGCGCCCAGGACAGGGAAGCTTTCTTT. It translates to CSAQDREAFF. This rearrangement joins TRBV29-1 to TRBJ1-1; TRBD1 agrees at 7 bases. CDR1 and CDR2 from the germline V gene are SQVTM and ANQGSEA. V was pared by 7 bases and J by 8 bases, with 4 bases of the junction left unmatched. This CDR3 contains 10 residues.

V gene TRBV27 combines with J gene TRBJ2-3, with no clear D. Trimming shortened V by 6 bases and J by 3 bases, and 16 bases separated the two germline ends. Germline V gives CDR1 MNHEY, CDR2 SMNVEV (reference sequence). This CDR3 is built from 15 residues. This CDR3 reads CASRRRGASTDTQYF. The CDR3 DNA is TGTGCCAGCAGGCGTCGAGGCGCCTCAACAGATACGCAGTATTTT.

The genes are TRBV4-3 and TRBJ2-1, with D maybe TRBD1 (5 bases). With 4 bases removed from V and 7 bases from J, the gap between germline ends came to 8 bases. The CDR3 is made up of 12 amino acids. CDR1 is LGHNA, CDR2 YSLEER, per germline. Here the CDR3 reads CASSRGENEQFF. The CDR3 DNA sequence: TGCGCCAGCAGCCGGGGCGAAAATGAGCAGTTCTTC.

A note on this clone: An end of the junction does not agree with germline; a read error may underlie this. The chain has TRBV6-6 and TRBJ2-7; TRBD1 matches 7 bases. This CDR3 spans 16 amino acids. Germline V CDR1 and CDR2: MNHNY, SVGAGI (reference sequence). CDR3 DNA: TGTGCCAGCAGTTCCCTCCGGGACAGCCTCTCCCACGAGCAGTACTTC. This encodes CASSSLRDSLSHEQYF.

V is TRBV5-1 and J is TRBJ2-7; D is undetermined. CDR1 SGHRS and CDR2 YFSETQ come from the germline V gene. This CDR3 comprises 14 residues. The V and J ends lost 0 bases and 3 bases respectively, with 10 bases between them. In nucleotides, the CDR3 is TGCGCCAGCAGCTTGGATGCTGGCTACTACGAGCAGTACGTC. Translation gives CASSLDAGYYEQYV.

This clone turned up a few times. J is TRBJ2-3 and V is TRBV5-6; possible D gene TRBD1, 5 bases. Germline-derived CDR1 and CDR2 are SGHDT and YYEEEE. This CDR3 has 16 amino acids. Between the trimmed V and J ends, which lost 0 bases and 1 base, there was a span of 12 bases. The CDR3 DNA reads TGTGCCAGCAGCTTGGAAGCAGGGTCGGGCACAGATACGCAGTATTTT. Residues: CASSLEAGSGTDTQYF. Complete variable domain (other parts from reference TRBV5-6 and TRBJ2-3): DAGVTQSPTHLIKTRGQQVTLRCSPKSGHDTVSWYQQALGQGPQFIFQYYEEEERQRGNFPDRFSGHQFPNYSSELNVNALLLGDSALYLCASSLEAGSGTDTQYFGPGTRLTVL.

The rearrangement links TRBV19 to TRBJ1-5; D is ambiguous. In germline, CDR1 is LNHDA, CDR2 SQIVND (reference sequence). Trimming took 3 bases from V and 0 from J, leaving 6 bases between them. This CDR3 region has 14 residues. The CDR3 sequence is CASSMQASNQPQHF. The CDR3 DNA reads as TGTGCCAGTAGTATGCAGGCTAGCAATCAGCCCCAGCATTTT.

This clone was detected once. This chain uses TRBV5-5 with TRBJ1-6; D unresolved. V lost 4 bases and J 7 bases, leaving 12 bases between the germline ends. Germline V gives CDR1 SGHKS, CDR2 YYEKEE (reference sequence). The CDR3 runs to 14 residues. The CDR3 coding sequence is TGTGCCAGCAGCCTGACTGACTCCAATTCACCCCTCCACTTT. Its protein is CASSLTDSNSPLHF.

This clone has more than one count but fewer than ten. The gene calls are TRBV6-1 and TRBJ1-1, with a weak D call TRBD1 (5 bases). Deletions cut 1 base from V and 5 bases from J, with 14 bases between. Germline V CDR1 and CDR2: MNHNS, SASEGT. The CDR3 spans 15 residues. CDR3 bases: TGTGCCAGCAGTGAAGGCGGGGCAAGGATTACTGAAGCTTTCTTT. It encodes CASSEGGARITEAFF.

This clone appeared a few times. This chain joins TRBV29-1 and TRBJ1-3; 7 bases match TRBD1. The CDR3 totals 14 residues. The V gene's germline CDR1 is SQVTM and CDR2 ANQGSEA. V shed 3 bases and J 0 bases; nucleotides not matched to a gene: 2. The CDR3 sequence: CSVDRGSSGNTIYF. The CDR3 DNA is TGCAGCGTTGACAGGGGGAGCTCTGGAAACACCATATATTTT.

This clone has a handful of counts. This chain joins TRBV6-5 and TRBJ2-3, with TRBD2 identical over 7 bases. The V segment lost 7 bases and the J segment 3 bases; nucleotides outside the gene matches: 10. The CDR3 covers 15 residues. Germline V gene sequence: CDR1 MNHEY, CDR2 SVGAGI. This CDR3 reads CASIRLAGGTDTQYF. In DNA, the CDR3 is TGTGCCAGCATTAGATTAGCGGGTGGGACAGATACGCAGTATTTT.

On this clone: One end of the junction fails to match germline, which may point to a read error. The sample has other DNA sequences that encode this CDR3 too. The gene calls are TRBV6-6 and TRBJ1-2; weak D call: TRBD1 (6 bases). This CDR3 comprises 14 residues. Per the germline V gene, CDR1 is MNHNY and CDR2 is SVGAGI (reference sequence). For the CDR3, the DNA is TGTGCCAGCAGCTACTCTACAGGGAACTATGGCTACACCTTC. As protein: CASSYSTGNYGYTF.

This clone was observed a few times. The chain links TRBV29-1 to TRBJ2-5; the D gene is possibly TRBD1 (5 bases). The CDR3 is 14 residues long. Per the germline V gene, CDR1 is SQVTM and CDR2 is ANQGSEA. V was pared by 4 bases and J by 3 bases, with 15 bases between. The CDR3 loop reads CSVVGQGRKETQYF. Written as DNA, the CDR3 is TGCAGCGTTGTCGGGCAGGGTAGGAAAGAGACCCAGTACTTC.

The chain recombines TRBV10-3 with TRBJ1-5, with 7 positions matching TRBD1. The CDR3 runs to 15 residues. With 10 bases clipped from V and 4 bases from J, the junction kept 13 bases outside the gene matches. Germline V gene sequence: CDR1 ENHRY, CDR2 SYGVKD. The CDR3 nucleotides read TGTGCCACCTCGGGGGACAGCCTATTTAATCAGCCCCAGCATTTT. The encoded protein is CATSGDSLFNQPQHF.

In this sample, this clone turned up a few times. An end of the junction differs from the germline gene, which may be a read error. V usage is TRBV7-9 and J usage is TRBJ2-7, with TRBD2 identical over 7 bases. The CDR3 spans 18 residues. Germline lookup yields CDR1 SEHNR and CDR2 FQNEAQ (reference sequence). CDR3 sequence: CSSSPKRGPLNFSYEQYF. The CDR3 nucleotides read TGTTCCAGCAGCCCCAAGCGGGGACCCTTAAATTTTTCCTACGAGCAGTACTTC.

This clone was seen ten or more times. The chain is built from TRBV4-3 and TRBJ1-2; 10 positions match TRBD1. J was trimmed by 3 bases and V by 0 bases; bases with no gene match: 19. The CDR3 runs to 21 residues. CDR1 and CDR2 from the germline V gene are LGHNA and YSLEER. The CDR3 coding sequence is TGCGCCAGCAGCCAAGATCGGGTCTTGTCCTTACGGGACAGGGGTTACTATGGCTACACCTTC. It yields the protein CASSQDRVLSLRDRGYYGYTF.